The 19 T cell receptor beta chains reported below all come from one sample, sequenced in a study of graft-versus-host responses after intestinal transplantation. Graft material was processed, releasing intraepithelial and lamina propria lymphocytes. Sequencing used immunoSEQ multiplex PCR; TCRdb keeps in-frame clones, though not all of them. The data contain about 8,400 clones, roughly 70% of them seen just once; the ten biggest clones take up approximately 31%. This specimen consisted of ileum tissue, obtained about 490 days after intestinal transplant. These receptors were taken from a human patient who received an intestinal transplant, so some T cells may come from the graft donor.

In this sample, this clone turned up a few times. The rearrangement uses TRBV10-3 and TRBJ2-7; 7 bases fit TRBD1. Trimming took 4 bases from V and 3 from J; bases not matched to a gene: 9. From germline, CDR1 is ENHRY and CDR2 SYGVKD. This CDR3 is built from 15 residues. The CDR3 region is CAISGGGALVYEQYF. The CDR3 coding sequence is TGTGCCATCAGTGGAGGGGGCGCCTTGGTCTACGAGCAGTACTTC.

This rearrangement joins TRBV12-5 to TRBJ1-1; no clear D. Germline V gene sequence: CDR1 LGHNT, CDR2 FRNRAP. V was pared by 9 bases and J by 1 base, with 9 bases between. The CDR3 loop spans 12 amino acids. CDR3 nucleotide sequence: TGTGCTAGCAGGCTCTCGAACACTGAAGCTTTCTTT. It yields the protein CASRLSNTEAFF.

Written as DNA, the CDR3 is TGTGCCAGCGCCCCTTACCTTGGCTACACCTTC. This gives the protein CASAPYLGYTF. The genes are TRBV6-5 and TRBJ1-2; no clear D. Germline V lookup: CDR1 MNHEY, CDR2 SVGAGI. The CDR3 loop spans 11 amino acids. V was pared by 8 bases and J by 7 bases, with 11 bases between.

The rearrangement joins TRBV6-1 to TRBJ2-1; 9 bases fit TRBD2. Germline values: CDR1 MNHNS, CDR2 SASEGT. This CDR3 is built from 14 residues. J gave up 4 bases and V 8 bases, and 6 bases lay outside the gene matches. The CDR3 reads CASGWTSEYNEQFF. The CDR3 bases are TGTGCCAGCGGTTGGACTAGCGAGTACAATGAGCAGTTCTTC.

The V call is TRBV5-4, the J call TRBJ2-3; weak D call: TRBD2 (6 bases). Per the germline V gene, CDR1 is SGHNT and CDR2 is YYREEE (reference sequence). V lost 5 bases and J lost 2, with 12 bases in between. The CDR3 has 14 residues. The CDR3 DNA reads TGTGCCAGCAGGGAGGGTGTTTCCACAGATACGCAGTATTTT. It codes for CASREGVSTDTQYF.

This chain joins TRBV29-1 and TRBJ1-2; D is ambiguous. Looked up from germline, CDR1 is SQVTM and CDR2 is ANQGSEA. The CDR3 is 12 amino acids. V lost 3 bases to trimming and J lost 2 bases, with 7 bases between them. CDR3 coding DNA: TGCAGCGTTGATGAGGAAAACTATGGCTACACCTTC. This encodes CSVDEENYGYTF.

This chain joins TRBV7-8 and TRBJ1-6; 8 bases line up with TRBD1. The CDR3 consists of 15 residues. The junction had 6 bases not matched to a gene; V was cut back by 5 bases and J by 6 bases. Germline V gene data show CDR1 as SGHVS and CDR2 as FQNEAQ. The CDR3, as DNA: TGTGCCAGCAGCATGCGGACAGGGAGTAATTCACCCCTCCACTTT. It is translated as CASSMRTGSNSPLHF.

This clone appeared a few times. V usage is TRBV27 and J usage is TRBJ2-1; D is ambiguous. Between the trimmed V and J ends, which lost 9 bases and 8 bases, there was a span of 2 bases. CDR1 and CDR2 from the germline V gene are MNHEY and SMNVEV (reference sequence). The length of the CDR3 is 8 residues. CDR3 region: CARDEQFF. The CDR3 bases are TGTGCCAGAGATGAGCAGTTCTTC.

The J gene is TRBJ1-4, the V gene TRBV11-2; D may be TRBD1 (6 bases). CDR3 length: 15 residues. The V end lost 5 bases, the J end lost 0 bases, and 10 bases lay between the germline ends. Germline-derived CDR1 and CDR2 are SGHAT and FQNNGV. CDR3: CASSPDSATNEKLFF. CDR3 DNA: TGTGCCAGCAGCCCGGACAGTGCAACTAATGAAAAACTGTTTTTT.

This clone was observed a handful of times. CDR3 sequence (DNA): TGTGCCAGCAGTGCAGGACTAGGGAACTACGAGCAGTACTTC. Its translation is CASSAGLGNYEQYF. This chain uses TRBV6-1 with TRBJ2-7, with 7 bases lining up with TRBD2. Germline CDR1 is MNHNS and CDR2 is SASEGT. The CDR3 has 14 amino acids. The J segment lost 3 bases and the V segment lost 4 bases, leaving 6 bases of the junction unmatched.

This chain uses TRBV21-1 with TRBJ1-6; the D segment call TRBD1 is taken from the table without a DNA check. TRBV21-1 is marked as a pseudogene. The CDR3 sequence is 15 residues long. This CDR3 is CASSKNSDNNSPLHF. For the CDR3, the DNA is TGTGCCAGCAGCAAAAACTCAGACAATAATTCACCCCTCCACTTT.

J is TRBJ2-7 and V is TRBV27; TRBD2 is a possible D gene (5 bases). CDR3 length: 13 amino acids. The V end was cut by 5 bases, the J end by 2 bases, with 10 bases between. Germline-derived CDR1 and CDR2 are MNHEY and SMNVEV (reference sequence). In nucleotides, the CDR3 is TGTGCCAGCAGTCTCGGGGTTGCCTACGAGCAGTACTTC. Its protein product is CASSLGVAYEQYF.

This sequence joins TRBV18 and TRBJ2-1; 7 nucleotides align to TRBD2. The length of the CDR3 is 15 residues. CDR1 and CDR2 from the germline V gene are KGHSH and LQKENI. Trimming removed 2 bases from V and 8 bases from J; junction bases left unmatched: 9. In nucleotides, the CDR3 is TGTGCCAGCTCACCAGCCGCGACCCGGGGGGATGAGCAGTTCTTC. It specifies CASSPAATRGDEQFF.

This sequence joins TRBV10-3 and TRBJ1-2, with 9 positions matching TRBD1. This CDR3 has 13 amino acids. Germline-derived CDR1 and CDR2 are ENHRY and SYGVKD. The trim removed 11 bases at V and 3 bases at J, leaving 7 bases unmatched. CDR3 sequence: CASHRGQDYGYTF. The CDR3 coding sequence is TGTGCCTCCCACAGGGGGCAGGACTATGGCTACACCTTC.

CDR3 DNA sequence: TGTGCCAGCATGAGAGTGATCCAGTACTTC. Translation: CASMRVIQYF. The gene calls are TRBV28 and TRBJ2-5; no firm D call. The CDR3 totals 10 residues. V was clipped by 7 bases and J by 10 bases, with 10 bases between them. From germline, CDR1 is MDHEN and CDR2 SYDVKM.

The chain uses TRBV6-5 and TRBJ2-7, with D possibly being TRBD1 or TRBD2 (5 bases each). Trimming shortened V by 11 bases and J by 4 bases, and 18 bases separated the two germline ends. The CDR3 sequence is 13 residues long. The germline V gene encodes CDR1 MNHEY and CDR2 SVGAGI. CDR3 loop: CAAQRGTEYEQYF. The CDR3 nucleotides read TGTGCCGCCCAGAGAGGGACGGAATACGAGCAGTACTTC.

This chain joins TRBV6-5 and TRBJ2-7; possibly TRBD2 for D (6 bases). The germline V gene has CDR1 MNHEY and CDR2 SVGAGI. V was shortened by 2 bases and J by 3 bases, with 11 bases between the two germline ends. The CDR3 length is 14 residues. The CDR3 nucleotides are TGTGCCAGCAGTTACGGAGCGGGCGGCTACGAGCAGTACTTC. The encoded protein is CASSYGAGGYEQYF.

In its sample, this clone ranks as medium-sized. This chain joins TRBV5-1 and TRBJ1-6, with no clear D. The CDR3 has 14 amino acids. Trimming took 0 bases from V and 8 from J, leaving 9 bases between them. Per the germline V gene, CDR1 is SGHRS and CDR2 is YFSETQ. The CDR3 DNA reads TGCGCCAGCAGCTTGGGGCAGGCCTATTCACCCCTCCACTTT. This codes for CASSLGQAYSPLHF.

The table lists this clone with a count of one. CDR3 loop: CASSQGNYEQYF. The DNA for the CDR3 is TGTGCCAGTAGCCAGGGGAACTACGAGCAGTACTTC. The genes are TRBV19 and TRBJ2-7, with D maybe TRBD1 (6 bases). The CDR3 is 12 amino acids. CDR1 is LNHDA, CDR2 SQIVND, per germline (reference sequence). Trimming left V 6 bases short and J 3 bases short, with 9 bases between.